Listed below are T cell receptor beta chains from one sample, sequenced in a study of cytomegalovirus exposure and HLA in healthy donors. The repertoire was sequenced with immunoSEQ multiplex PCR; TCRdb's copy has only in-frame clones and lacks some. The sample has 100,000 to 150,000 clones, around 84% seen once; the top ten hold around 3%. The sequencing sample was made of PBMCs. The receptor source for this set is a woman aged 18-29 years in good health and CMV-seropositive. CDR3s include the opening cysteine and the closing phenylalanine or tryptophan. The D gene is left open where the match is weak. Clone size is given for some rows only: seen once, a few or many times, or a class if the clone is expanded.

CASSFPYQETQYF TGTGCCAGCAGCTTCCCGTACCAAGAGACCCAGTACTTC 13 TRBJ2-5 TRBV5-4 . .
CASSLGEGLNADTQYF TGTGCCAGCAGCTTAGGGGAGGGACTGAACGCAGATACGCAGTATTTT 16 TRBJ2-3 TRBV11-3 . TRBD2
CASSIFTSGGPLNTGELFF TGTGCCAGTAGTATATTCACTAGCGGGGGGCCCTTGAACACCGGGGAGCTGTTTTTT 19 TRBJ2-2 TRBV19 . TRBD2
CASSPPGVGNQPQHF TGTGCCAGCAGCCCCCCGGGGGTGGGCAATCAGCCCCAGCATTTT 15 TRBJ1-5 TRBV7-9 . .
CASSSDGTGGRMQFF TGTGCCAGCAGTTCTGACGGGACAGGGGGCCGGATGCAGTTCTTC 15 TRBJ2-1 TRBV6-5 . TRBD1
CASRGTGIGYGYTF TGTGCCAGTAGAGGGACAGGGATTGGTTATGGCTACACCTTC 14 TRBJ1-2 TRBV19 . TRBD1
CASSFQGGTGELFF TGTGCCAGCAGCTTCCAGGGGGGCACCGGGGAGCTGTTTTTT 14 TRBJ2-2 TRBV5-6 few .
CASSSDRGNIQYF TGTGCCAGCTCATCCGACAGGGGAAACATTCAGTACTTC 13 TRBJ2-4 TRBV18 . TRBD1
CSSSSQTDEQYF TGTTCCAGCAGCTCCCAGACAGACGAGCAGTACTTC 12 TRBJ2-7 TRBV7-9 . .
CSSSPRRGNSYNSPLHF TGTTCCAGCAGCCCCAGGAGGGGAAACTCCTATAATTCACCCCTCCACTTT 17 TRBJ1-6 TRBV7-9 . .